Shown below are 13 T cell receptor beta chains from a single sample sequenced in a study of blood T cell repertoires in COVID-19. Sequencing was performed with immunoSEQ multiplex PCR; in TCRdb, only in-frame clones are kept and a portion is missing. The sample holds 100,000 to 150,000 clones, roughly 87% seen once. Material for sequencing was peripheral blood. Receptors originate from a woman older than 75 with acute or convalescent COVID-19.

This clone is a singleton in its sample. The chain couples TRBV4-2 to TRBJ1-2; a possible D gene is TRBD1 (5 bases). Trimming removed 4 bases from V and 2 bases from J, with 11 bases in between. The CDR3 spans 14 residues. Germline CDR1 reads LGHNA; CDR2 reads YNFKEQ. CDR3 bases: TGTGCCAGCAGCCCCACGACAGAAAACTATGGCTACACCTTC. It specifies CASSPTTENYGYTF.

CDR3 DNA: TGCGCCAGCAGCTTGGTCGGCGGGGAGCTGTTTTTT. It yields the protein CASSLVGGELFF. V gene TRBV5-1 combines with J gene TRBJ2-2; D gene ambiguous. Germline assignment: CDR1 SGHRS and CDR2 YFSETQ. This CDR3 has 12 amino acids. V was clipped by 0 bases and J by 7 bases, with 4 bases between them.

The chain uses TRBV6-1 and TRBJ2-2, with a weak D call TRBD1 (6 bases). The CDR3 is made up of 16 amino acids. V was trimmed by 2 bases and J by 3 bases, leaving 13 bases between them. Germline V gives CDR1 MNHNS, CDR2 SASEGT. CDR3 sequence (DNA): TGTGCCAGCAGTGAAAGAGGGGACATTCACACCGGGGAGCTGTTTTTT. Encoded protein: CASSERGDIHTGELFF.

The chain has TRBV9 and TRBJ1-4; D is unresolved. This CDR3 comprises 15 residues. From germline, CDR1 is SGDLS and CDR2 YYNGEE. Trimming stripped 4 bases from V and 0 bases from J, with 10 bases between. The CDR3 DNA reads TGTGCCAGCAGCCCTACTCGGGCAACTAATGAAAAACTGTTTTTT. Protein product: CASSPTRATNEKLFF.

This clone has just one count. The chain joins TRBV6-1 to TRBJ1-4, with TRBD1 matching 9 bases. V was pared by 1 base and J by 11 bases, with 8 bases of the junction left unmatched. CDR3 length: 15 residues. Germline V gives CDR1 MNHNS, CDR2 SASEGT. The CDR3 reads CASSEEGTGIGKLFF. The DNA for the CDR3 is TGTGCCAGCAGTGAAGAAGGGACAGGGATAGGGAAACTGTTTTTT.

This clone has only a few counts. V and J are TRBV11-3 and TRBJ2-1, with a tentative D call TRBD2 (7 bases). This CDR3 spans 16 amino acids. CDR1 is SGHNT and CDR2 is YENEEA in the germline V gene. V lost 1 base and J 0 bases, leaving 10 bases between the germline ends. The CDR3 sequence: CASSLAGGLSYNEQFF. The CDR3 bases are TGTGCCAGCAGCTTAGCGGGGGGCCTCTCCTACAATGAGCAGTTCTTC. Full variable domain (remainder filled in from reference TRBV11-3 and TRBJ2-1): EAGVVQSPRYKIIEKKQPVAFWCNPISGHNTLYWYLQNLGQGPELLIRYENEEAVDDSQLPKDRFSAERLKGVDSTLKIQPAELGDSAVYLCASSLAGGLSYNEQFFGPGTRLTVL.

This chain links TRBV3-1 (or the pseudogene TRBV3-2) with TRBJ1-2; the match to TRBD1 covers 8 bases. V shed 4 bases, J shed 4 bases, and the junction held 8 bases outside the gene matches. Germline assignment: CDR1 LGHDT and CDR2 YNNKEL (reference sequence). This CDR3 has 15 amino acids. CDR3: CASSLFPGGSYGYTF. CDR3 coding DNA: TGTGCCAGCAGCCTATTTCCAGGGGGCTCCTATGGCTACACCTTC.

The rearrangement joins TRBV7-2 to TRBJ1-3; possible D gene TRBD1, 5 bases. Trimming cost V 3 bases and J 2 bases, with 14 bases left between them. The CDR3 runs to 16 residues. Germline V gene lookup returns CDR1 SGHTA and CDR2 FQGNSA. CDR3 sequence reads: CASSFGGTQPGNTIYF. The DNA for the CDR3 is TGTGCCAGCAGCTTCGGCGGGACCCAGCCTGGAAACACCATATATTTT.

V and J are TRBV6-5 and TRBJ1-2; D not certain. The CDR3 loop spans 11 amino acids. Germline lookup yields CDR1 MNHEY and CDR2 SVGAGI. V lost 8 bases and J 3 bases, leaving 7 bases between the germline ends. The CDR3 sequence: CASGRDYGYTF. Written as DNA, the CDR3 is TGTGCCAGCGGGAGGGACTATGGCTACACCTTC.

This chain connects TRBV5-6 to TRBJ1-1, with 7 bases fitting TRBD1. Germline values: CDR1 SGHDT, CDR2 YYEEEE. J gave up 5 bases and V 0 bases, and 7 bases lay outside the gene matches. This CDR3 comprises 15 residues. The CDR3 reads CASSLAAGGDTEAFF. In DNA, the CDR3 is TGTGCCAGCAGCTTGGCCGCAGGGGGTGATACTGAAGCTTTCTTT.

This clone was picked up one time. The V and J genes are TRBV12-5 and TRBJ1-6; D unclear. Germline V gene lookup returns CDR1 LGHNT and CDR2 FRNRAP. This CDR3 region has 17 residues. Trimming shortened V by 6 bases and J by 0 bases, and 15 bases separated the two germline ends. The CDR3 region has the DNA TGTGCTAGTGGACCACCCTTAGAGAGCTCCTATAATTCACCCCTCCACTTT. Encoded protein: CASGPPLESSYNSPLHF.

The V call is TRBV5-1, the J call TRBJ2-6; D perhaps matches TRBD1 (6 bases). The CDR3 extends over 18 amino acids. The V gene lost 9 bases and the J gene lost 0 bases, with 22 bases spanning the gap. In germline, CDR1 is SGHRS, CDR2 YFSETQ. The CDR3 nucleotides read TGCGCCACTTCTACACAGGGCCTCCGCCTCTCTGGGGCCAACGTCCTGACTTTC. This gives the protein CATSTQGLRLSGANVLTF. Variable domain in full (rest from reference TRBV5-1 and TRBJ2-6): KAGVTQTPRYLIKTRGQQVTLSCSPISGHRSVSWYQQTPGQGLQFLFEYFSETQRNKGNFPGRFSGRQFSNSRSEMNVSTLELGDSALYLCATSTQGLRLSGANVLTFGAGSRLTVL.

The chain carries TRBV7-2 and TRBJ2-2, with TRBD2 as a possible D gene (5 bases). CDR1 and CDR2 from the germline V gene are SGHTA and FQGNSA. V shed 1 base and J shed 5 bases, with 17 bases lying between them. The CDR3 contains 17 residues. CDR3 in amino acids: CASSLGQLVSGTGELFF. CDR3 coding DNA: TGTGCCAGCAGCTTAGGCCAGTTGGTCTCGGGGACCGGGGAGCTGTTTTTT.